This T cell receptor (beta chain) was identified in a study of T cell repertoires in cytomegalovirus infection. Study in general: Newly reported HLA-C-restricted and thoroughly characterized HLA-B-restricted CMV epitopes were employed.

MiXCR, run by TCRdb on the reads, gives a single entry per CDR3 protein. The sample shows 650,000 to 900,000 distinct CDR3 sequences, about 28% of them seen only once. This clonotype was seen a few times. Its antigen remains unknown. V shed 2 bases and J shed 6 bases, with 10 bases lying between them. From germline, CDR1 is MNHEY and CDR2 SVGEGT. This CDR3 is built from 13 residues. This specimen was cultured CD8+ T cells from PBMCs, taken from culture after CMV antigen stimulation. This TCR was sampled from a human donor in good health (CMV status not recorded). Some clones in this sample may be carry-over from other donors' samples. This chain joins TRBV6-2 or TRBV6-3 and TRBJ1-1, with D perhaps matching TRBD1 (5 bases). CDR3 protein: CASSYRGFSEAFF. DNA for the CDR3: TGTGCCAGCAGTTACCGGGGGTTTTCTGAAGCTTTCTTT.